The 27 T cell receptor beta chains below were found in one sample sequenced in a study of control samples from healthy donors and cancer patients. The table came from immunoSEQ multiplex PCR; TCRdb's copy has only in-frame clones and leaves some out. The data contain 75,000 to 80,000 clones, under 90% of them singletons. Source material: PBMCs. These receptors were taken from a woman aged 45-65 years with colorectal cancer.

The CDR3 reads CASSLARTSGTSGETQYF. The CDR3 DNA is TGTGCCAGCAGCTTAGCACGGACTAGCGGAACCTCCGGGGAGACCCAGTACTTC. The rearrangement uses TRBV7-2 and TRBJ2-5; 10 nucleotides align to TRBD2. V lost 0 bases and J lost 5; bases outside the gene matches: 12. Germline CDR1 is SGHTA and CDR2 is FQGNSA. CDR3 length: 18 amino acids.

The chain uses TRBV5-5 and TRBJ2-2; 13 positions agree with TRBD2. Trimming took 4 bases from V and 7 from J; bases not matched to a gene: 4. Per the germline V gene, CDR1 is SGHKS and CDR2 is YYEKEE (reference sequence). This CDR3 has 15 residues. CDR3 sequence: CASSTGLAGNGELFF. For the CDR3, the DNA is TGTGCCAGCAGCACGGGACTAGCGGGGAACGGGGAGCTGTTTTTT.

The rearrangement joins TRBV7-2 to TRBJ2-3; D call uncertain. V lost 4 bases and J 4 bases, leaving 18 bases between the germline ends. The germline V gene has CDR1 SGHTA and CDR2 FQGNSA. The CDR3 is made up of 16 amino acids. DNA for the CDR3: TGTGCCAGCAGCTCAAAGCAGTGGCTACGTGCAGATACGCAGTATTTT. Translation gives CASSSKQWLRADTQYF.

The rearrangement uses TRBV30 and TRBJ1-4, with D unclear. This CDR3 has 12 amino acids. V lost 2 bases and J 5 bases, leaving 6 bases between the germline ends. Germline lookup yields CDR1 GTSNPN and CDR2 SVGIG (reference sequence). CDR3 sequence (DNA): TGTGCCTGGAGTTGGCAGAATGAAAAACTGTTTTTT. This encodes CAWSWQNEKLFF.

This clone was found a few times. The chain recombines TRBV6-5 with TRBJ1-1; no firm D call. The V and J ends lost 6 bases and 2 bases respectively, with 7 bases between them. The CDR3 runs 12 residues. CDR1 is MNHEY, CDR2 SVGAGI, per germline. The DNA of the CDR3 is TGTGCCAGCAGAGTGAGAAACACTGAAGCTTTCTTT. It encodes CASRVRNTEAFF.

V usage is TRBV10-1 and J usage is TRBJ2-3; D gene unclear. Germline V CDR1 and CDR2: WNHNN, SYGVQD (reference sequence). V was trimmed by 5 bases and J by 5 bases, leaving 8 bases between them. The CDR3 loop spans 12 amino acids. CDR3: CASSKGGDTQYF. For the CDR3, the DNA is TGCGCCAGCAGTAAGGGTGGAGATACGCAGTATTTT.

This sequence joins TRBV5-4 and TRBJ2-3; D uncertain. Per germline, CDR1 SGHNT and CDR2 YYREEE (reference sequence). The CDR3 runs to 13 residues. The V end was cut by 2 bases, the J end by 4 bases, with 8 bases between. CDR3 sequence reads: CASSLESSDTQYF. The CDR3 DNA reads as TGTGCCAGCAGCTTAGAATCGTCAGATACGCAGTATTTT.

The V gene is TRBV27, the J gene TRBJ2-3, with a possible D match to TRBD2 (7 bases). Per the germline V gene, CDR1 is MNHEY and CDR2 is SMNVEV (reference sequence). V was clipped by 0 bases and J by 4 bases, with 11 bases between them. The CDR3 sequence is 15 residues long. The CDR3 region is CASSLSGGQSDTQYF. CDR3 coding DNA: TGTGCCAGCAGTTTATCGGGGGGGCAGTCAGATACGCAGTATTTT.

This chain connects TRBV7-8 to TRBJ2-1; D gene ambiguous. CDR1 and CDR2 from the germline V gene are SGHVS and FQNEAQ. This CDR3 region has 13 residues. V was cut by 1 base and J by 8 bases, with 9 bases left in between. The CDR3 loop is CASSLDGSDEQFF. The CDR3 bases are TGTGCCAGCAGCTTAGATGGGTCCGATGAGCAGTTCTTC.

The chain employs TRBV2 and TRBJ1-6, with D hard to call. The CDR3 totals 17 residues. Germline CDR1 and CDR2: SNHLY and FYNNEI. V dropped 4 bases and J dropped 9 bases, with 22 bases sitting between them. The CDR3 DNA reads TGTGCCAGCAGTGGCGGCCGTGCCCTAGCGTCTTCTTCACCCCTCCACTTT. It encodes CASSGGRALASSSPLHF.

The CDR3 region has the DNA TGTGCCAGCAGCCAATCAGGGTGGTATAATTCACCCCTCCACTTT. Translated, it gives CASSQSGWYNSPLHF. This chain links TRBV3-1 (or the pseudogene TRBV3-2) with TRBJ1-6, with a possible D match to TRBD1 (5 bases). There are 15 residues in the CDR3. CDR1 and CDR2 from the germline V gene are LGHDT and YNNKEL (reference sequence). Deletions cut 2 bases from V and 4 bases from J, with 9 bases between.

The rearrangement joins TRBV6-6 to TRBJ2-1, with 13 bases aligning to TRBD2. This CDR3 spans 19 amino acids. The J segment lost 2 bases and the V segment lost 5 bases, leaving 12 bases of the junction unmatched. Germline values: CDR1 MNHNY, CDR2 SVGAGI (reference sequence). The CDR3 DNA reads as TGTGCCAGCAGTCTCTGGACTAGCGGGGGTAGGGATGCCTACAATGAGCAGTTCTTC. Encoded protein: CASSLWTSGGRDAYNEQFF.

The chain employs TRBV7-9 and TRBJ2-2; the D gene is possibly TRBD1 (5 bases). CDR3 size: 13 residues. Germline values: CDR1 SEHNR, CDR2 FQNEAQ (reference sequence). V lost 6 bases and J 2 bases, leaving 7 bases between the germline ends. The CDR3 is CASRQANTGELFF. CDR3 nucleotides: TGTGCCAGCAGACAGGCTAACACCGGGGAGCTGTTTTTT. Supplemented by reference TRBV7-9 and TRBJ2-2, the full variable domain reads DTGVSQNPRHKITKRGQNVTFRCDPISEHNRLYWYRQTLGQGPEFLTYFQNEAQLEKSRLLSDRFSAERPKGSFSTLEIQRTEQGDSAMYLCASRQANTGELFFGEGSRLTVL.

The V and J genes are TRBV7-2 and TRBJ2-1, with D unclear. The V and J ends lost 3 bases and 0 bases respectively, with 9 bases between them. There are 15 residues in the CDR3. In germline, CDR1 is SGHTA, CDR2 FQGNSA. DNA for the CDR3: TGTGCCAGCAGCTTGAAATCTGGCTCCTACAATGAGCAGTTCTTC. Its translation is CASSLKSGSYNEQFF. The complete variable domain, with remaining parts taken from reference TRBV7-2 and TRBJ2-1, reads GAGVSQSPSNKVTEKGKDVELRCDPISGHTALYWYRQSLGQGLEFLIYFQGNSAPDKSGLPSDRFSAERTGGSVSTLTIQRTQQEDSAVYLCASSLKSGSYNEQFFGPGTRLTVL.

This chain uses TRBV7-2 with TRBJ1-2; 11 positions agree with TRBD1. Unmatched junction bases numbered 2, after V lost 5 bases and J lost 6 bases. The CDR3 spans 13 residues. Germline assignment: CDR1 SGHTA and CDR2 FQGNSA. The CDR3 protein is CASSLGQGDGYTF. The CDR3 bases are TGTGCCAGCAGCCTGGGACAGGGGGATGGCTACACCTTC.

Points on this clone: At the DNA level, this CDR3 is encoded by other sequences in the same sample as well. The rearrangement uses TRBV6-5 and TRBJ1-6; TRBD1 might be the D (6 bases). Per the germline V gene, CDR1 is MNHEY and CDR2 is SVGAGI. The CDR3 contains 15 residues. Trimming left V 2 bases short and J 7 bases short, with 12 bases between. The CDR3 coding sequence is TGTGCCAGCAGTTACCGCGGACAGATAAATTCACCCCTCCACTTT. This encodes CASSYRGQINSPLHF.

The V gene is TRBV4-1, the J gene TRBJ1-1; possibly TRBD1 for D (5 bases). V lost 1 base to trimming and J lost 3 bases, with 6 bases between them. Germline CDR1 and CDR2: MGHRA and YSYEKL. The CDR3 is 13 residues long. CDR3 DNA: TGCGCCAGCAGCCAAGTAGGGGACACTGAAGCTTTCTTT. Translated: CASSQVGDTEAFF.

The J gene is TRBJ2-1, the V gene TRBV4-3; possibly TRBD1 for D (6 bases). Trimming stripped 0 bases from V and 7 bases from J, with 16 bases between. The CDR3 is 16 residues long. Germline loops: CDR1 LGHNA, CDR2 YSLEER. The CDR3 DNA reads TGCGCCAGCAGCCAAGATGGGGCCAGTACAGGGAATGAGCAGTTCTTC. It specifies CASSQDGASTGNEQFF.

The CDR3 spells CASSLNREAFF. CDR3 DNA: TGTGCCAGCAGTTTAAACAGGGAAGCTTTCTTT. The gene calls are TRBV12-3 or TRBV12-4 and TRBJ1-1; a possible D gene is TRBD1 (5 bases). The ends were cut back, 2 bases at V and 8 bases at J, with 6 bases in the middle. CDR3 length: 11 amino acids.

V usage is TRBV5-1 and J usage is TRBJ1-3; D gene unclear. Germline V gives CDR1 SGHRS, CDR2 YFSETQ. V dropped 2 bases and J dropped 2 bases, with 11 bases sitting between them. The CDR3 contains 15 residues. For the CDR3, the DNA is TGCGCCAGCAGCTTAACGGACCCGCCTGGAAACACCATATATTTT. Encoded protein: CASSLTDPPGNTIYF.

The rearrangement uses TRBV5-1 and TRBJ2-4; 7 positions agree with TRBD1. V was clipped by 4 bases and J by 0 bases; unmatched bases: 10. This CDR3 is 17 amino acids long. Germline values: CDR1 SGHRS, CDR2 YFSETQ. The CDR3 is CASSRGQSALAKNIQYF. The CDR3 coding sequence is TGCGCCAGCAGCAGGGGACAGTCGGCCTTAGCCAAAAACATTCAGTACTTC.

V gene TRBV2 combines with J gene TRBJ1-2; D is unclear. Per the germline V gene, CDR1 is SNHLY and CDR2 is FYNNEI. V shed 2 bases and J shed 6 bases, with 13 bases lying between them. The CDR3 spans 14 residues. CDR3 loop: CASSERSGRNGYTF. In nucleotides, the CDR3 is TGTGCCAGCAGTGAAAGATCCGGGAGGAATGGCTACACCTTC.

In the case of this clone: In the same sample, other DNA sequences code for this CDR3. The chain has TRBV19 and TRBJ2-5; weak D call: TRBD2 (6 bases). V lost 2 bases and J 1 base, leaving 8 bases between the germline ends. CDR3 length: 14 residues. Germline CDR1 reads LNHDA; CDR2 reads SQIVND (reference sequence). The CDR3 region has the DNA TGTGCCAGTAGTATATCGGGGGTCCAAGAGACCCAGTACTTC. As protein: CASSISGVQETQYF.

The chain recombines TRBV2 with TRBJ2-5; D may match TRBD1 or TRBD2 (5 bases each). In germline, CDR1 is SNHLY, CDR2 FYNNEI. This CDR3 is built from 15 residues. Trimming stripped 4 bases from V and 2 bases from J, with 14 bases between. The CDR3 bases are TGTGCCAGCAGTGGAAACGGGGCAGGGCAAGAGACCCAGTACTTC. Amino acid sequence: CASSGNGAGQETQYF.

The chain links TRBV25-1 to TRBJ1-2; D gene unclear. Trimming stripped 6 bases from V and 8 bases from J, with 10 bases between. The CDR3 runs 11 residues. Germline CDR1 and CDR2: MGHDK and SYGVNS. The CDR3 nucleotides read TGTGCCAGCAGCGAGATAAGGGGCTACACCTTC. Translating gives CASSEIRGYTF.

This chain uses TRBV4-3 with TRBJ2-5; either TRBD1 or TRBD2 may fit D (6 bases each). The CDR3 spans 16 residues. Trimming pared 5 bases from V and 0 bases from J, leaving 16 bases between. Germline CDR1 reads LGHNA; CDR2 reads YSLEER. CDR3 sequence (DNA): TGCGCCAGCAGCACGGGTGGGGGGCGCTACCAAGAGACCCAGTACTTC. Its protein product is CASSTGGGRYQETQYF.

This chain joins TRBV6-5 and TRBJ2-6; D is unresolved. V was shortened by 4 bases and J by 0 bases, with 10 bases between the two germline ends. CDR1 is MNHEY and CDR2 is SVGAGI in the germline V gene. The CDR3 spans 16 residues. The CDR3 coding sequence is TGTGCCAGCAGTTCCCTAACAAGCTCTGGGGCCAACGTCCTGACTTTC. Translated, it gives CASSSLTSSGANVLTF.